This TCR beta chain was obtained from a study of T cell responses to AZD1222 COVID-19 vaccine. V trimming: 3 bases; J trimming: 13 bases; junction bases outside the gene matches: 11. In germline, CDR1 is SGDLS, CDR2 YYNGEE. This CDR3 is built from 13 residues. Study-wide findings and caveats: The donor cohort was predominantly white British with a female majority, and clonal diversity may have been underestimated. Spike-wide coverage was observed for vaccine-associated CD4 TCRs, with dominant responses at 160-218 and 743-854.

Only in-frame clones appear in the TCRdb table, and some are missing; sequencing was by immunoSEQ multiplex PCR. This sample's table reports over 130,000 clones. Comment on this clone: What it binds is not known.

V usage is TRBV9 and J usage is TRBJ1-2; 8 bases are a match to TRBD1. The sample comprised peripheral blood. The TCR originated in an adult in good health. The DNA of the CDR3 is TGTGCCAGCAGCGAGAGGGGACAGGATCGGTCCACCTTC. This sequence encodes CASSERGQDRSTF.